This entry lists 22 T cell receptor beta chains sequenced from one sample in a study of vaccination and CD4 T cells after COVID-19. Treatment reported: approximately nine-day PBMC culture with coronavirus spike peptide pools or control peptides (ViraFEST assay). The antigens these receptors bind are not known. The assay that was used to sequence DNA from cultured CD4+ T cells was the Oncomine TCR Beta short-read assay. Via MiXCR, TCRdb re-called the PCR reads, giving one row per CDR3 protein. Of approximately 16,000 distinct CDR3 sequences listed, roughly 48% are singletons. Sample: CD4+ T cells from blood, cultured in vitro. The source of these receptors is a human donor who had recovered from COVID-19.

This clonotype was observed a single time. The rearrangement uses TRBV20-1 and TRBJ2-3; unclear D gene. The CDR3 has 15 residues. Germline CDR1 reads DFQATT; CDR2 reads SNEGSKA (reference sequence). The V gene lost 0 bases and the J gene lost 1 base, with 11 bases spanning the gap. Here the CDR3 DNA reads TGCAGTGCTAGAGACCCCCGCGCTGGCACAGATACGCAGTATTTT. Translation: CSARDPRAGTDTQYF.

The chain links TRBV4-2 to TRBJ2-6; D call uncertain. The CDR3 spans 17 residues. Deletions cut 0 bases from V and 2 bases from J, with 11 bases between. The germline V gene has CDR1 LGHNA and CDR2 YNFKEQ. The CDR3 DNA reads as TGTGCCAGCAGCCAAGACCCGAACCCCCCTGGGGCCAACGTCCTGACTTTC. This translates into CASSQDPNPPGANVLTF.

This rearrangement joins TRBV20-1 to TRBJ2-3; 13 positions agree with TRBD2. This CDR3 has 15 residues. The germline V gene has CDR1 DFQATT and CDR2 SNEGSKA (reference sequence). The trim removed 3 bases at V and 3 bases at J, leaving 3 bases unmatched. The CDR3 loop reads CSASRTSGRTDTQYF. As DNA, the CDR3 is TGCAGTGCTAGCCGGACTAGCGGGAGAACAGATACGCAGTATTTT.

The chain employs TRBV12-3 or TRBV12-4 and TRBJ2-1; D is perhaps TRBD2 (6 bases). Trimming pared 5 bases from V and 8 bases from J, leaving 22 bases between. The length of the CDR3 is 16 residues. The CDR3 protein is CASSPLRDSPSYEQFF. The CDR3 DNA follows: TGTGCCAGCAGTCCCCTAAGGGACTCCCCATCATATGAGCAGTTCTTC.

CDR3 region: CATSDPPGGFNQPQHF. In DNA, the CDR3 is TGTGCCACCAGTGATCCGCCAGGGGGCTTCAATCAGCCCCAGCATTTT. V gene TRBV24-1 combines with J gene TRBJ1-5; 8 bases align to TRBD1. The germline V gene encodes CDR1 KGHDR and CDR2 SFDVKD. V shed 3 bases and J 3 bases; nucleotides not matched to a gene: 6. CDR3 length: 16 residues.

The CDR3 here is CSARDQGYEQYF. The CDR3, as DNA: TGCAGTGCTAGAGATCAGGGGTACGAGCAGTACTTC. The rearrangement links TRBV20-1 to TRBJ2-7, with D tentatively TRBD1 (6 bases). The V and J ends lost 0 bases and 4 bases respectively, with 7 bases between them. Per germline, CDR1 DFQATT and CDR2 SNEGSKA (reference sequence). CDR3 length: 12 amino acids.

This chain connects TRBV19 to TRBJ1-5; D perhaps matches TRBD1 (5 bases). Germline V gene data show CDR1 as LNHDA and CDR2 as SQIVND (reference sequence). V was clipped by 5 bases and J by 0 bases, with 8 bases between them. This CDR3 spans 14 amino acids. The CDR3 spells CASSPRDSNQPQHF. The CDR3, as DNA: TGTGCCAGTAGTCCCAGGGATAGCAATCAGCCCCAGCATTTT. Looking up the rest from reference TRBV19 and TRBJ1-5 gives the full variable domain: DGGITQSPKYLFRKEGQNVTLSCEQNLNHDAMYWYRQDPGQGLRLIYYSQIVNDFQKGDIAEGYSVSREKKESFPLTVTSAQKNPTAFYLCASSPRDSNQPQHFGDGTRLSIL.

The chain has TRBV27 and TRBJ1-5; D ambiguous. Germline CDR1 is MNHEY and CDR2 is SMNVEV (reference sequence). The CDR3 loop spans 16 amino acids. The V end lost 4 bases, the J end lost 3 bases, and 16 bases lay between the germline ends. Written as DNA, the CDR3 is TGTGCCAGCAGTTCCCGTCGCTCGGGCAACAATCAGCCCCAGCATTTT. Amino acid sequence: CASSSRRSGNNQPQHF.

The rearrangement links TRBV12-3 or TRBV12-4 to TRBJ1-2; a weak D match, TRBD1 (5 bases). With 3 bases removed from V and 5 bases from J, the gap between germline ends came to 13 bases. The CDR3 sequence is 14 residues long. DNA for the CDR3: TGTGCCAGCAGTTTTCAGGGCATGAGTTATGGCTACACCTTC. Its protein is CASSFQGMSYGYTF.

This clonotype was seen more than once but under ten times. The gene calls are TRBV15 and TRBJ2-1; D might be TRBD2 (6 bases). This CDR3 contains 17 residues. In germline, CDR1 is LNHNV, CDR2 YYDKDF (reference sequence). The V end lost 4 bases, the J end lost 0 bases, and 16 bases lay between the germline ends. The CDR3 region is CATSTRDFPSSYNEQFF. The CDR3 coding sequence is TGTGCCACCAGCACCCGGGACTTCCCTAGCTCCTACAATGAGCAGTTCTTC.

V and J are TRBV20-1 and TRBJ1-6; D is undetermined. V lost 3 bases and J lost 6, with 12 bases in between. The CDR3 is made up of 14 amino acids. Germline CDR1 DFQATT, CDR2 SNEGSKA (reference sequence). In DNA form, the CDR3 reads TGCAGTGCTAGTCCCCCTCGGGTTAATTCACCCCTCCACTTT. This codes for CSASPPRVNSPLHF.

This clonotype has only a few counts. CDR3 loop: CSARDARNHYGYTF. In nucleotides, the CDR3 is TGCAGTGCTAGAGATGCCCGCAACCACTATGGCTACACCTTC. The V gene is TRBV20-1, the J gene TRBJ1-2, with D unclear. This CDR3 has 14 residues. Germline assignment: CDR1 DFQATT and CDR2 SNEGSKA (reference sequence). V was shortened by 0 bases and J by 3 bases, with 11 bases between the two germline ends.

As DNA, the CDR3 is TGTGCCAGCAGTCGGCGGGGAGGAGAGCAGTTCTTC. Translated: CASSRRGGEQFF. The V and J genes are TRBV27 and TRBJ2-1; D might be TRBD2 (6 bases). Germline V gene lookup returns CDR1 MNHEY and CDR2 SMNVEV (reference sequence). Trimming took 5 bases from V and 10 from J, leaving 12 bases between them. The CDR3 is 12 residues long.

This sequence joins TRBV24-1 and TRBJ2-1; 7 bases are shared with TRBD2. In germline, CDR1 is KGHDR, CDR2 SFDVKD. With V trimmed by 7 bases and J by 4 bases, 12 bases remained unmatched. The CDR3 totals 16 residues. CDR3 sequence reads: CATSQISSGSYNEQFF. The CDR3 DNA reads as TGTGCCACCAGCCAAATATCTAGCGGTTCTTACAATGAGCAGTTCTTC.

CDR3 nucleotide sequence: TGTGCCAGCGGATACAGGGTCTATGGCTACACCTTC. This gives the protein CASGYRVYGYTF. This chain joins TRBV28 and TRBJ1-2, with a tentative D call TRBD1 (6 bases). V lost 8 bases and J lost 4, with 11 bases in between. CDR3 length equals 12 residues. Per germline, CDR1 MDHEN and CDR2 SYDVKM.

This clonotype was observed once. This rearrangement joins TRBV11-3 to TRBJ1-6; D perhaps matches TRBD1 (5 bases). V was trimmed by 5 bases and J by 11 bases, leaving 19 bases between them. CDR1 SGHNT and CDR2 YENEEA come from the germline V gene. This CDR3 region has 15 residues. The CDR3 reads CASSTRDEEGAPLHF. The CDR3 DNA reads TGTGCCAGCAGCACCCGGGACGAGGAAGGGGCACCCCTCCACTTT.

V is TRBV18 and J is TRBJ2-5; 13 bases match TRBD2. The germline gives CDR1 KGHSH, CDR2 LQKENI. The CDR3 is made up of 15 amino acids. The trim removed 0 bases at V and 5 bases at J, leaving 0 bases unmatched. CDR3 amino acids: CASSPPGLAGETQYF. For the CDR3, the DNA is TGTGCCAGCTCACCACCGGGACTAGCGGGGGAGACCCAGTACTTC.

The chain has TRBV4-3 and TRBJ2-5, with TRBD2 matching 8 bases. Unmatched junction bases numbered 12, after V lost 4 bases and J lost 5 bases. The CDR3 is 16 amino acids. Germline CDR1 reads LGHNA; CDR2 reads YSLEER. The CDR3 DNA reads TGCGCCAGCAGCCCACTGGCGGAAGCGGGAGAGGAGACCCAGTACTTC. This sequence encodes CASSPLAEAGEETQYF.

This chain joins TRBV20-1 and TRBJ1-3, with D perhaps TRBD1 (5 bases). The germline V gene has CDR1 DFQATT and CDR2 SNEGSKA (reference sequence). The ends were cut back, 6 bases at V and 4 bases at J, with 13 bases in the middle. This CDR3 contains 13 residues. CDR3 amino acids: CSARGGSGNTIYF. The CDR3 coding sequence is TGCAGTGCCCGGGGGGGGTCCGGAAACACCATATATTTT.

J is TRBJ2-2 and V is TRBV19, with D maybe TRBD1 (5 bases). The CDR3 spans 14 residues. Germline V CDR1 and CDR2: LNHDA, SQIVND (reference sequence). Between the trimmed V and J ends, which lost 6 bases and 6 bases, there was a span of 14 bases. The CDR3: CASRTAGRAGELFF. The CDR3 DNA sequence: TGTGCCAGTAGAACGGCAGGGCGTGCCGGGGAGCTGTTTTTT.

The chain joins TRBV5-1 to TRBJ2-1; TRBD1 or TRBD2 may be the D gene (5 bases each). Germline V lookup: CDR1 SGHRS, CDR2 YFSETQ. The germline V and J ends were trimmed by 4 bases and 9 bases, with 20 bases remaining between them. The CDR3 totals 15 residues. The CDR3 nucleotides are TGCGCCAGCAGCGAGACCGGGACGAGGGAAGGTGAGCAGTTCTTC. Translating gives CASSETGTREGEQFF.

CDR3 DNA: TGTGCCAGCAGCTTACATGTGCGGGGGCCGGGGGGCTACACCTTC. It specifies CASSLHVRGPGGYTF. V and J are TRBV7-9 and TRBJ1-2; possibly TRBD1 for D (6 bases). Germline V CDR1 and CDR2: SEHNR, FQNEAQ (reference sequence). This CDR3 comprises 15 residues. With 2 bases removed from V and 8 bases from J, the gap between germline ends came to 18 bases.